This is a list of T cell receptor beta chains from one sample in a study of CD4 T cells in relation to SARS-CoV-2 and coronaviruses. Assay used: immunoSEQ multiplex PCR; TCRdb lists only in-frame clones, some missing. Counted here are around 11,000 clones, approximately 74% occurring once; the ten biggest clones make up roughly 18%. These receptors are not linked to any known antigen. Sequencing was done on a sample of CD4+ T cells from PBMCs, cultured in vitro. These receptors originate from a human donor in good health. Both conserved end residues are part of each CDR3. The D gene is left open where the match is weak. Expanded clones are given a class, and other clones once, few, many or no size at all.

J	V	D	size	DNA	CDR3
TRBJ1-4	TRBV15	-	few	TGTGCCACCAGCAGAGCTAAGGGCTTAGAGGAAAAACTGTTTTTT	CATSRAKGLEEKLFF
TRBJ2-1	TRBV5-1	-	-	TGCGCCAGCAGCTTGGGTAGCTCCGGCGTCGATGAGCAGTTCTTC	CASSLGSSGVDEQFF
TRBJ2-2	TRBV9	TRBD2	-	TGTGCCAGCAGCCCGATGAGGAGGGGTAGCGGGGGACTAACCGGGGAGCTGTTTTTT	CASSPMRRGSGGLTGELFF
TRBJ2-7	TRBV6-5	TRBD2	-	TGTGCCAGCACCCCCGACGGGGGGGCCTCCTACGAGCAGTACTTC	CASTPDGGASYEQYF
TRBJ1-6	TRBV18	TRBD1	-	TGTGCCAGCTCACGGGATGGACAGGAAAATTCACCCCTCCACTTT	CASSRDGQENSPLHF
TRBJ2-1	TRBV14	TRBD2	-	TGTGCCAGCAGCCCTAGAATTGGACTAACGGGGGGCAATGAGCAGTTCTTC	CASSPRIGLTGGNEQFF
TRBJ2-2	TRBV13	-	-	TGTGCCAGCAGCCCTCCTGGTTCCCCCGGGGAGCTGTTTTTT	CASSPPGSPGELFF
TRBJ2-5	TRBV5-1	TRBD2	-	TGCGCCAGCAGCCGCCGACTAGCGGGAGGAACCGCCCAAGAGACCCAGTACTTC	CASSRRLAGGTAQETQYF
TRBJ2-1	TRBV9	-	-	TGTGCCAGCAGCGTATTATCAGGGCTGAACAATGAGCAGTTCTTC	CASSVLSGLNNEQFF
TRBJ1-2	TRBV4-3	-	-	TGCGCCAGCAGCCAAGATTCTTCTCCAGCGGGCTATGGCTACACCTTC	CASSQDSSPAGYGYTF
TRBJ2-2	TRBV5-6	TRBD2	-	TGTGCCAGCAGCCGGGGACTAGCGCTTCGCGGGGAGCTGTTTTTT	CASSRGLALRGELFF
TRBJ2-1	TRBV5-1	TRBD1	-	TGCGCCAGCAGTAGCCAGGGGGACAATGAGCAGTTCTTC	CASSSQGDNEQFF
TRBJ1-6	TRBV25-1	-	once	TGTGCCAGCAGTGAACTGAGGGTGGGACCACCCCTCCACTTT	CASSELRVGPPLHF
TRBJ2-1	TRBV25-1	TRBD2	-	TGTGCCAGCAGCCCCTCCCTAGCGGGATACAATGAGCAGTTCTTC	CASSPSLAGYNEQFF
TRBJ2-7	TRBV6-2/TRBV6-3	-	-	TGTGCCAGCAGTTACTCCTCCACAGGTGCTTTCTACGAGCAGTACTTC	CASSYSSTGAFYEQYF
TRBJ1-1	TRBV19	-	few	TGTGCCAGTCGGAGGGAGGTTGAAGCTTTCTTT	CASRREVEAFF
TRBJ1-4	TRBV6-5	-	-	TGTGCCAGCAGTTCTGACCGGGGAACAACTAATGAAAAACTGTTTTTT	CASSSDRGTTNEKLFF
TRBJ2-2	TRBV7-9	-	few	TGTGCCAGCAGTGCCAAGAACACCGGGGAGCTGTTTTTT	CASSAKNTGELFF
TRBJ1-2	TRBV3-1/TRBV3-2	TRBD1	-	TGTGCCAGCAGCCAAGTGGACAGGGGAAGTGGCTACACCTTC	CASSQVDRGSGYTF
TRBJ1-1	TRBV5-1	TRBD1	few	TGCGCCAGCAGCTTGCTGTCAAAAGGGGGCGCGACTGAAGCTTTCTTT	CASSLLSKGGATEAFF
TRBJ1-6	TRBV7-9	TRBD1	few	TGTGCCAGCAGCTTAGGGCGGACAGGGCCTGCTTCACCCCTCCACTTT	CASSLGRTGPASPLHF
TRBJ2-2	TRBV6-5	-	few	TGTGCCAGCAGTTACCAGATAGCAATCGGGGAGCTGTTTTTT	CASSYQIAIGELFF
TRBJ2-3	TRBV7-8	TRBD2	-	TGTGCCAGCAGCTTAGAGCGGGGGGGCCGCACAGATACGCAGTATTTT	CASSLERGGRTDTQYF
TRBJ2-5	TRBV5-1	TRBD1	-	TGCGCCAGCAGCTTGGACGGACAGGTACAAGAGACCCAGTACTTC	CASSLDGQVQETQYF
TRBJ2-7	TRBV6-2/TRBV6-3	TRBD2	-	TGTGCCAGCAGTGGACTAGCGGGAGGGGAGCAGTACTTC	CASSGLAGGEQYF
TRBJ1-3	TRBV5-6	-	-	TGTGCCAGCAGCTTGGTAGGGGGGGGCTCTGGAAACACCATATATTTT	CASSLVGGGSGNTIYF
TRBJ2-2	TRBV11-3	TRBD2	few	TGTGCCAGCAGCTTAGCAGGACTAGCGGGCCCCTTGAACACCGGGGAGCTGTTTTTT	CASSLAGLAGPLNTGELFF
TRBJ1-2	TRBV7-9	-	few	TGTGCCAGCAGCTCAGACCACTATGGCTACACCTTC	CASSSDHYGYTF
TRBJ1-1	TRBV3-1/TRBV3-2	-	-	TGTGCCAGCAGCCTTACACAGGGTCGCACTGAAGCTTTCTTT	CASSLTQGRTEAFF
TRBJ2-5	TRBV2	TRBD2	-	TGTGCCAGCAGTGAATCGGGACTAGCGGTACCAAGAGACCAGTACTTC	CASSESGLAVPRDQYF